These 7 T cell receptor beta chains share one sample of origin, sequenced in a study of blood T cell repertoires in COVID-19. Produced via immunoSEQ multiplex PCR; TCRdb's table is partial and in-frame only. The sample consists of 55,000 to 75,000 clones, around 80% of them appearing once. Sample: peripheral blood. The source is a human donor in a cohort sampled during active COVID-19.

This clone has a single count. V and J are TRBV7-3 and TRBJ2-5, with 7 nucleotides matching TRBD1. The CDR3 totals 13 residues. J was trimmed by 6 bases and V by 3 bases; bases with no gene match: 4. Germline loops: CDR1 SGHTA, CDR2 FQGTGA. CDR3 sequence (DNA): TGTGCCAGCAGCTTGACAGGGAAAAAGACCCAGTACTTC. This gives the protein CASSLTGKKTQYF.

The table lists this clone with a few counts. The J gene is TRBJ2-7, the V gene TRBV19; D uncertain. Per the germline V gene, CDR1 is LNHDA and CDR2 is SQIVND (reference sequence). Trimming pared 1 base from V and 3 bases from J, leaving 7 bases between. The CDR3 runs to 13 residues. The DNA for the CDR3 is TGTGCCAGTAGTATAGCTCTCAGCTACGAGCAGTACTTC. Its protein is CASSIALSYEQYF.

V gene TRBV9 combines with J gene TRBJ2-7; D perhaps matches TRBD2 (5 bases). The CDR3 contains 15 residues. Germline CDR1 is SGDLS and CDR2 is YYNGEE. V gave up 0 bases and J gave up 6 bases, with 16 bases separating them. The CDR3 nucleotides read TGTGCCAGCAGCGTAGTCCCGGGGTCAATGGCCGAGCAGTACTTC. This codes for CASSVVPGSMAEQYF.

V is TRBV10-3 and J is TRBJ2-3; 10 bases line up with TRBD2. J was trimmed by 6 bases and V by 2 bases; bases with no gene match: 14. The CDR3 sequence is 18 residues long. CDR1 and CDR2 (germline): ENHRY, SYGVKD. CDR3 in amino acids: CAISETSGTPSHRDTQYF. The CDR3 DNA reads as TGTGCCATCAGTGAGACTAGCGGGACACCTTCACATAGGGATACGCAGTATTTT.

The chain uses TRBV6-5 and TRBJ2-7, with D perhaps matching TRBD2 (5 bases). The CDR3 spans 14 residues. V gave up 2 bases and J gave up 3 bases, with 11 bases separating them. Germline values: CDR1 MNHEY, CDR2 SVGAGI. The CDR3 region is CASSYRPRGYEQYF. As DNA, the CDR3 is TGTGCCAGCAGTTACAGGCCTCGGGGCTACGAGCAGTACTTC.

This chain links TRBV18 with TRBJ1-4; 8 bases map to TRBD1. Germline CDR1 KGHSH, CDR2 LQKENI. The V segment lost 6 bases and the J segment 7 bases; nucleotides outside the gene matches: 4. There are 13 residues in the CDR3. The CDR3 sequence is CASSYGTGEKLFF. The CDR3 region has the DNA TGTGCCAGCTCGTACGGGACAGGTGAAAAACTGTTTTTT.

The V gene is TRBV2, the J gene TRBJ2-5; 11 bases match TRBD2. The V gene end was trimmed by 2 bases and the J gene end by 6 bases; junction bases not matched to a gene: 8. Germline assignment: CDR1 SNHLY and CDR2 FYNNEI. The CDR3 extends over 16 amino acids. In nucleotides, the CDR3 is TGTGCCAGCAGTGAACCGCTAGCGGGAGGTTTGAAGACCCAGTACTTC. Translated: CASSEPLAGGLKTQYF.